The 15 T cell receptor beta chains below all came from one sample that was sequenced in a study of cytomegalovirus exposure and HLA in healthy donors (dated by TCRdb to 2017 to 2019). The receptor library was made with the immunoSEQ multiplex PCR assay. For the multiplex PCR, a mixture combining 60 forward primers for TCR Vbeta segments and 13 reverse primers for TCR Jbeta segments was used. TCRdb took over this immuneACCESS table, retaining in-frame rearrangements with V and J assigned. Such tables are incomplete; in checked studies, under half of the missing clones stem from an unresolved V gene, and the remainder is unexplained. This sample is represented by over 150,000 clones; more than 80% of them were singletons. About 2.4% of the sample is taken by the ten largest. Material: PBMCs. Receptors were obtained from a male donor in good health and CMV-seronegative.

The V call is TRBV19, the J call TRBJ1-5, with D perhaps matching TRBD1 (5 bases). Germline assignment: CDR1 LNHDA and CDR2 SQIVND (reference sequence). The CDR3 spans 14 residues. The V end lost 5 bases, the J end lost 0 bases, and 8 bases lay between the germline ends. This CDR3 reads CASSVRDSNQPQHF. Here the CDR3 DNA reads TGTGCCAGTAGTGTCAGGGATAGCAATCAGCCCCAGCATTTT.

V gene TRBV5-1 combines with J gene TRBJ2-5; the match to TRBD1 covers 8 bases. Germline assignment: CDR1 SGHRS and CDR2 YFSETQ. With V trimmed by 4 bases and J by 0 bases, 11 bases remained unmatched. There are 17 residues in the CDR3. The CDR3 here is CASSDAGTGWYQETQYF. The CDR3 DNA follows: TGCGCCAGCAGCGACGCCGGGACAGGATGGTACCAAGAGACCCAGTACTTC.

The genes are TRBV19 and TRBJ1-3; D is perhaps TRBD1 (6 bases). The V end was cut by 5 bases, the J end by 6 bases, with 20 bases between. The CDR3 length is 16 residues. CDR1 is LNHDA and CDR2 is SQIVND in the germline V gene (reference sequence). The CDR3 DNA follows: TGTGCCAGTAGTGAAACCTCTGACAGGCCTCAAAACACCATATATTTT. This translates into CASSETSDRPQNTIYF.

This clone has only one observation. The rearrangement joins TRBV29-1 to TRBJ2-5; possibly TRBD1 for D (6 bases). The CDR3 has 13 residues. CDR1 SQVTM and CDR2 ANQGSEA come from the germline V gene. Trimming cost V 1 base and J 5 bases, with 11 bases left between them. The DNA for the CDR3 is TGCAGCGTTGAAGGAAGGACAGATGAGACCCAGTACTTC. Residues: CSVEGRTDETQYF.

The V and J genes are TRBV14 and TRBJ2-6; 7 nucleotides match TRBD2. Germline loops: CDR1 SGHDN, CDR2 FVKESK. The CDR3 sequence is 17 residues long. Trimming took 2 bases from V and 0 from J; bases not matched to a gene: 4. CDR3 amino acids: CASSQTGGRSGANVLTF. The CDR3 region has the DNA TGTGCCAGCAGCCAAACGGGGGGACGCTCTGGGGCCAACGTCCTGACTTTC.

A few counts support this clone. This chain links TRBV5-8 with TRBJ2-7; maybe TRBD1 (6 bases). The CDR3 has 14 residues. Germline V gene lookup returns CDR1 SGHTS and CDR2 YDEGEE. The V end lost 6 bases, the J end lost 6 bases, and 19 bases lay between the germline ends. This chain's CDR3 is CASIRDPFRGEQYF. As DNA, the CDR3 is TGTGCCAGCATCCGTGACCCCTTCAGGGGCGAGCAGTACTTC.

The rearrangement links TRBV29-1 to TRBJ1-2, with 8 bases aligning to TRBD1. J was trimmed by 8 bases and V by 7 bases; bases with no gene match: 6. CDR3 length: 11 amino acids. Germline CDR1 reads SQVTM; CDR2 reads ANQGSEA. The DNA for the CDR3 is TGCAGCGAGGGGACAGGTGGCGGCTACACCTTC. Amino acids: CSEGTGGGYTF.

V usage is TRBV30 and J usage is TRBJ2-6; D is uncertain. Between the trimmed V and J ends, which lost 4 bases and 0 bases, there was a span of 4 bases. Per the germline V gene, CDR1 is GTSNPN and CDR2 is SVGIG (reference sequence). CDR3 length: 13 residues. This CDR3 reads CAWIISGANVLTF. Written as DNA, the CDR3 is TGTGCCTGGATTATCTCTGGGGCCAACGTCCTGACTTTC.

The chain couples TRBV9 to TRBJ1-6; TRBD1 might be the D (5 bases). Germline V lookup: CDR1 SGDLS, CDR2 YYNGEE. This CDR3 comprises 14 residues. Trimming shortened V by 0 bases and J by 7 bases, and 8 bases separated the two germline ends. CDR3 region: CASSVAGGNSPLHF. The CDR3 bases are TGTGCCAGCAGCGTAGCGGGGGGGAATTCACCCCTCCACTTT.

The rearrangement uses TRBV4-3 and TRBJ2-1; 10 bases agree with TRBD2. The length of the CDR3 is 17 residues. V dropped 4 bases and J dropped 9; count of bases not matched to a gene: 15. The germline V gene encodes CDR1 LGHNA and CDR2 YSLEER. CDR3 region: CASSLTQWPSGSSEQFF. In DNA, the CDR3 is TGCGCCAGCAGCCTAACGCAATGGCCTAGCGGGAGTAGTGAGCAGTTCTTC.

This clone was recorded once. V usage is TRBV6-6 and J usage is TRBJ1-1, with 8 bases that match TRBD1. This CDR3 comprises 14 residues. With 5 bases clipped from V and 5 bases from J, the junction kept 7 bases outside the gene matches. Germline V gene lookup returns CDR1 MNHNY and CDR2 SVGAGI (reference sequence). The DNA for the CDR3 is TGTGCCAGCAGTCAACGTGACAGGGGTACTGAAGCTTTCTTT. Translated: CASSQRDRGTEAFF.

The chain joins TRBV6-5 to TRBJ2-5; 7 nucleotides match TRBD1. Trimming cost V 5 bases and J 4 bases; bases outside gene matches: 10. This CDR3 comprises 15 residues. Germline V gene lookup returns CDR1 MNHEY and CDR2 SVGAGI. CDR3 region: CASSRLTGSGETQYF. CDR3 nucleotide sequence: TGTGCCAGCAGTCGACTGACAGGGTCGGGAGAGACCCAGTACTTC.

The chain is built from TRBV7-9 and TRBJ2-1; 8 nucleotides align to TRBD2. The germline V gene encodes CDR1 SEHNR and CDR2 FQNEAQ (reference sequence). The CDR3 spans 15 residues. Unmatched junction bases numbered 8, after V lost 5 bases and J lost 5 bases. The chain's CDR3 is CASSRPGLGNNEQFF. Here the CDR3 DNA reads TGTGCCAGCAGCCGTCCGGGACTAGGCAACAATGAGCAGTTCTTC.

The chain recombines TRBV28 with TRBJ1-2, with a tentative D call TRBD1 (5 bases). Germline CDR1 and CDR2: MDHEN and SYDVKM. V was shortened by 2 bases and J by 4 bases, with 17 bases between the two germline ends. CDR3 length: 16 residues. The CDR3 nucleotides read TGTGCCAGCAGTTTACCGCACGAGCAGGGCAGCTATGGCTACACCTTC. It translates to CASSLPHEQGSYGYTF.

This clone was seen a handful of times. V gene TRBV5-4 combines with J gene TRBJ2-2; 8 bases match TRBD2. J was trimmed by 2 bases and V by 3 bases; bases with no gene match: 6. The CDR3 extends over 16 amino acids. CDR1 is SGHNT, CDR2 YYREEE, per germline (reference sequence). The CDR3 bases are TGTGCCAGCAGCTACCCGGGAGGGACAAACACCGGGGAGCTGTTTTTT. It yields the protein CASSYPGGTNTGELFF.